One and the same sample provided the 14 T cell receptor beta chains below, sequenced in a study of preoperative IRX-2 immunotherapy in early breast cancer. The treatment denotes: preoperative locoregional IRX-2 cytokine immunotherapy. TCRdb's copy holds only in-frame clones and misses some; the assay was immunoSEQ multiplex PCR. In the table there are 23,000 or so clones, 85% to 90% of which are singletons. Sequenced here: tumor tissue, sampled after IRX-2 immunotherapy. The origin of the receptors is a human donor with breast cancer.

V usage is TRBV28 and J usage is TRBJ2-7, with D maybe TRBD2 (7 bases). The germline gives CDR1 MDHEN, CDR2 SYDVKM. Trimming left V 5 bases short and J 3 bases short, with 11 bases between. This CDR3 is built from 13 residues. As DNA, the CDR3 is TGTGCCAGCAGTAGGGGAGGGGGCTACGAGCAGTACTTC. Protein product: CASSRGGGYEQYF.

As to this clone: A junction boundary mismatches the germline segment, possibly from a read error. The chain is built from TRBV29-1 and TRBJ2-5; D unresolved. Germline V gene data show CDR1 as SQVTM and CDR2 as ANQGSEA. CDR3 size: 13 residues. The CDR3 region has the DNA TGCAGCGGTGAACGGGTAATCGGGGAGACCCAGTACTTC. Its translation is CSGERVIGETQYF. Together with reference TRBV29-1 and TRBJ2-5, the CDR3 gives the full variable domain: SAVISQKPSRDICQRGTSLTIQCQVDSQVTMMFWYRQQPGQSLTLIATANQGSEATYESGFVIDKFPISRPNLTFSTLTVSNMSPEDSSIYLCSGERVIGETQYFGPGTRLLVL.

V is TRBV28 and J is TRBJ2-7; TRBD2 might be the D (6 bases). The germline CDR1 and CDR2 sequences are MDHEN and SYDVKM. This CDR3 spans 14 amino acids. V lost 7 bases to trimming and J lost 2 bases, with 15 bases between them. In DNA form, the CDR3 reads TGTGCCAGCACCTCCGTTAGCGGAACCTACGAGCAGTACTTC. Translating gives CASTSVSGTYEQYF. The full variable domain, completed using reference TRBV28 and TRBJ2-7, is DVKVTQSSRYLVKRTGEKVFLECVQDMDHENMFWYRQDPGLGLRLIYFSYDVKMKEKGDIPEGYSVSREKKERFSLILESASTNQTSMYLCASTSVSGTYEQYFGPGTRLTVT.

Regarding this clone: At the DNA level, this CDR3 is encoded by other sequences in the same sample as well. The J gene is TRBJ2-7, the V gene TRBV7-2; 9 bases are a match to TRBD2. The CDR3 covers 14 residues. Germline V gene sequence: CDR1 SGHTA, CDR2 FQGNSA. V shed 9 bases, J shed 0 bases, and the junction held 6 bases outside the gene matches. CDR3 DNA: TGTGCCAGTTCCCTAGCGGGATTCTCCTACGAGCAGTACTTC. Encoded protein: CASSLAGFSYEQYF. The whole variable domain, filled in from reference TRBV7-2 and TRBJ2-7, reads GAGVSQSPSNKVTEKGKDVELRCDPISGHTALYWYRQSLGQGLEFLIYFQGNSAPDKSGLPSDRFSAERTGGSVSTLTIQRTQQEDSAVYLCASSLAGFSYEQYFGPGTRLTVT.

The gene calls are TRBV11-2 and TRBJ2-1; TRBD2 matches at 8 bases. V dropped 0 bases and J dropped 4; count of bases not matched to a gene: 5. The CDR3 has 16 amino acids. From germline, CDR1 is SGHAT and CDR2 FQNNGV. CDR3 amino acids: CASSLEFQREYNEQFF. In DNA, the CDR3 is TGTGCCAGCAGCTTAGAATTCCAGCGGGAGTACAATGAGCAGTTCTTC.

The rearrangement uses TRBV7-2 and TRBJ1-6; no clear D gene. The V end was cut by 5 bases, the J end by 7 bases, with 15 bases between. The CDR3 contains 15 residues. Germline V gives CDR1 SGHTA, CDR2 FQGNSA. The CDR3 spells CASSPSGVRNSPLHF. The CDR3 nucleotides are TGTGCCAGCAGCCCCAGCGGTGTAAGGAATTCACCCCTCCACTTT.

This clone was counted once. The chain carries TRBV29-1 and TRBJ2-7; TRBD1 or TRBD2 may be the D gene (5 bases each). The V gene's germline CDR1 is SQVTM and CDR2 ANQGSEA. This CDR3 region has 13 residues. Trimming removed 6 bases at V and 1 base at J, with 13 bases between. CDR3 in amino acids: CSVARDRSYEQYF. The DNA of the CDR3 is TGCAGCGTAGCTCGGGACCGTTCCTACGAGCAGTACTTC.

In nucleotides, the CDR3 is TGTGCCAGCAGCTTAGGGAGGGTGTCTTCCCTGGAGCAGTTCTTC. This gives the protein CASSLGRVSSLEQFF. The V gene is TRBV11-3, the J gene TRBJ2-1; the D gene is possibly TRBD2 (6 bases). Trimming left V 1 base short and J 10 bases short, with 17 bases between. CDR3 size: 15 residues. Germline V gene sequence: CDR1 SGHNT, CDR2 YENEEA.

J is TRBJ1-5 and V is TRBV18; D is perhaps TRBD1 (5 bases). Trimming stripped 3 bases from V and 4 bases from J, with 7 bases between. Germline CDR1 and CDR2: KGHSH and LQKENI. The CDR3 is made up of 13 amino acids. The CDR3 DNA reads as TGTGCCAGCTCACCGGCAGGGAATCAGCCCCAGCATTTT. As protein: CASSPAGNQPQHF. The full variable domain, completed using reference TRBV18 and TRBJ1-5, is NAGVMQNPRHLVRRRGQEARLRCSPMKGHSHVYWYRQLPEEGLKFMVYLQKENIIDESGMPKERFSAEFPKEGPSILRIQQVVRGDSAAYFCASSPAGNQPQHFGDGTRLSIL.

The genes are TRBV19 and TRBJ2-2; D is perhaps TRBD1 (6 bases). This CDR3 has 14 amino acids. Trimming removed 1 base at V and 6 bases at J, with 9 bases between. CDR1 and CDR2 from the germline V gene are LNHDA and SQIVND (reference sequence). The CDR3 spells CASSIGRGSGELFF. CDR3 sequence (DNA): TGTGCCAGTAGTATAGGCAGGGGATCCGGGGAGCTGTTTTTT.

The chain employs TRBV2 and TRBJ2-5; 11 nucleotides agree with TRBD1. Germline V gene sequence: CDR1 SNHLY, CDR2 FYNNEI. The CDR3 has 14 residues. The V segment lost 8 bases and the J segment 5 bases; nucleotides outside the gene matches: 7. This CDR3 reads CASVGQGVGETQYF. Written as DNA, the CDR3 is TGTGCCAGCGTGGGACAGGGGGTCGGGGAGACCCAGTACTTC.

The V and J genes are TRBV5-1 and TRBJ2-2; D call uncertain. The CDR3 runs to 17 residues. Trimming took off 4 bases at V and 6 bases at J, with 22 bases between the two ends. Germline lookup yields CDR1 SGHRS and CDR2 YFSETQ. CDR3 nucleotides: TGCGCCAGCAGCGACCAGAGCTCTGGGATCAGCGCCGGGGAGCTGTTTTTT. This translates into CASSDQSSGISAGELFF.

The DNA for the CDR3 is TGTGCCAGCTCACCACTGCCTCCCACGGGGCAGCCCCAGCATTTT. Translation gives CASSPLPPTGQPQHF. The chain combines TRBV18 with TRBJ1-5; D uncertain. Trimming pared 1 base from V and 7 bases from J, leaving 14 bases between. CDR1 and CDR2 (germline): KGHSH, LQKENI. The length of the CDR3 is 15 residues.

The chain combines TRBV19 with TRBJ1-2; the match to TRBD1 covers 8 bases. Trimming took 5 bases from V and 0 from J; bases not matched to a gene: 8. This CDR3 is built from 16 residues. Germline V gene lookup returns CDR1 LNHDA and CDR2 SQIVND (reference sequence). DNA of the CDR3: TGTGCCAGTAGTCCGGGGACAGGCCTAGCTAACTATGGCTACACCTTC. Protein sequence: CASSPGTGLANYGYTF.